The source of this T cell receptor (beta chain) is a study of blood T cell repertoires in COVID-19. Germline loops: CDR1 SGHTA, CDR2 FQGNSA. Trimming took off 1 base at V and 0 bases at J, with 10 bases between the two ends. CDR3 length: 16 amino acids. TCRdb keeps only in-frame clones here, not all; method: immunoSEQ multiplex PCR. The table lists roughly 150,000 clones, about 79% of them singletons, with 9.8% in the top ten. The receptor's source is a woman aged 45-59 years with acute or convalescent COVID-19. This sequence joins TRBV7-2 and TRBJ2-1, with D perhaps TRBD2 (5 bases). Sequences were obtained from peripheral blood. This CDR3 is CASSLGSGSSYNEQFF. For the CDR3, the DNA is TGTGCCAGCAGCTTAGGAAGCGGAAGCTCCTACAATGAGCAGTTCTTC.